These 18 T cell receptor beta chains were all obtained from the same sample, sequenced in a study of blood T cell repertoires in COVID-19 (dated by TCRdb to the early 2020s). The receptor library was made with the immunoSEQ multiplex PCR assay. TCRdb re-hosts the immuneACCESS table, in-frame sequences only. Its copies lack some clones; in the studies checked, an unresolved V gene accounts for under half of them, and the cause for the rest is not known. This sample comprises about 160,000 clones, approximately 81% of them detected only once. Around 18% of the sample rests with the top ten. The sequencing sample was made of PBMCs or T cells enriched from blood (not recorded which). Receptors were obtained from a man in his 60s who had recovered from COVID-19.

The chain couples TRBV5-1 to TRBJ2-1; D perhaps matches TRBD1 (6 bases). This CDR3 region has 15 residues. V gave up 0 bases and J gave up 4 bases, with 11 bases separating them. Germline assignment: CDR1 SGHRS and CDR2 YFSETQ. The CDR3 loop is CASSLGQGHYNEQFF. The CDR3 bases are TGCGCCAGCAGCTTGGGCCAGGGACATTACAATGAGCAGTTCTTC.

This rearrangement joins TRBV6-5 to TRBJ1-1, with D perhaps matching TRBD1 (6 bases). This CDR3 spans 14 amino acids. Germline lookup yields CDR1 MNHEY and CDR2 SVGAGI. Trimming removed 5 bases from V and 5 bases from J, with 15 bases in between. CDR3 coding DNA: TGTGCCAGCAGTCCGGGGGGGGCGGTGACTGAAGCTTTCTTT. This translates into CASSPGGAVTEAFF.

The rearrangement uses TRBV6-6 and TRBJ2-7, with 9 positions matching TRBD1. The CDR3 totals 16 residues. V shed 5 bases, J shed 2 bases, and the junction held 10 bases outside the gene matches. Germline V gene data show CDR1 as MNHNY and CDR2 as SVGAGI (reference sequence). The CDR3 reads CASSPPGQGKPYEQYF. CDR3 nucleotides: TGTGCCAGCAGTCCACCGGGACAGGGTAAGCCCTACGAGCAGTACTTC.

The V gene is TRBV14, the J gene TRBJ2-5; TRBD1 agrees at 9 bases. The CDR3 spans 17 residues. J gave up 5 bases and V 2 bases, and 12 bases lay outside the gene matches. Germline V gives CDR1 SGHDN, CDR2 FVKESK. Here the CDR3 DNA reads TGTGCCAGCAGCCAACGCTTAGGGACAGGGTTTCGTGAGACCCAGTACTTC. Encoded protein: CASSQRLGTGFRETQYF.

The rearrangement joins TRBV19 to TRBJ2-7, with 8 bases that match TRBD1. Germline V gene sequence: CDR1 LNHDA, CDR2 SQIVND (reference sequence). The CDR3 contains 14 residues. Losses at the gene ends were 5 bases for V and 4 bases for J; bases not matched to a gene: 7. The CDR3 here is CASSPGGAGYEQYF. The CDR3 DNA follows: TGTGCCAGTAGTCCAGGGGGCGCCGGTTACGAGCAGTACTTC.

This clone was picked up a small number of times. J is TRBJ1-2 and V is TRBV6-5; unclear D gene. The CDR3 extends over 12 amino acids. Deletions cut 7 bases from V and 4 bases from J, with 10 bases between. Germline V CDR1 and CDR2: MNHEY, SVGAGI. CDR3 loop: CASIRGRYGYTF. CDR3 in DNA: TGTGCCAGCATCCGAGGCCGCTATGGCTACACCTTC.

The chain recombines TRBV30 with TRBJ1-6, with TRBD1 matching 9 bases. The CDR3 extends over 15 amino acids. The J segment lost 8 bases and the V segment lost 2 bases, leaving 7 bases of the junction unmatched. Germline lookup yields CDR1 GTSNPN and CDR2 SVGIG (reference sequence). The CDR3 DNA reads TGTGCCTGGAGTCCGTCCGGGACAGGGTATTCACCCCTCCACTTT. Translated, it gives CAWSPSGTGYSPLHF.

This chain uses TRBV2 with TRBJ2-5; no definite D call. This CDR3 is 12 amino acids long. The germline gives CDR1 SNHLY, CDR2 FYNNEI. Trimming stripped 4 bases from V and 3 bases from J, with 6 bases between. CDR3 sequence (DNA): TGTGCCAGCAGTGGCAGGAAAGAGACCCAGTACTTC. It is translated as CASSGRKETQYF.

The count of this clone is one. The J gene is TRBJ2-7, the V gene TRBV19; tentative D call: TRBD1 (5 bases). The CDR3 extends over 13 amino acids. Germline V gene data show CDR1 as LNHDA and CDR2 as SQIVND (reference sequence). V was trimmed by 4 bases and J by 0 bases, leaving 7 bases between them. CDR3 in DNA: TGTGCCAGTAGTACAGACAGCTCCTACGAGCAGTACTTC. Its translation: CASSTDSSYEQYF.

The chain joins TRBV2 to TRBJ2-6; D perhaps matches TRBD2 (5 bases). Germline CDR1 SNHLY, CDR2 FYNNEI. The V gene lost 2 bases and the J gene lost 3 bases, with 8 bases spanning the gap. The CDR3 has 15 residues. As DNA, the CDR3 is TGTGCCAGCAGTGAAAACGGGGTTGGGGCCAACGTCCTGACTTTC. Amino acid sequence: CASSENGVGANVLTF.

The chain has TRBV6-5 and TRBJ2-3, with D perhaps matching TRBD2 (6 bases). CDR3 length: 16 residues. V lost 4 bases to trimming and J lost 3 bases, with 17 bases between them. The V gene's germline CDR1 is MNHEY and CDR2 SVGAGI. The CDR3 nucleotides are TGTGCCAGCAGTTGGGCTGGGGGGTTGGCGACAGATACGCAGTATTTT. It yields the protein CASSWAGGLATDTQYF.

V is TRBV24-1 and J is TRBJ1-5; no definite D call. V was cut by 7 bases and J by 4 bases, with 10 bases left in between. The CDR3 sequence is 13 residues long. The germline V gene has CDR1 KGHDR and CDR2 SFDVKD. For the CDR3, the DNA is TGTGCCACCAGGGGCACGCTTAATCAGCCCCAGCATTTT. It is translated as CATRGTLNQPQHF.

The chain combines TRBV6-5 with TRBJ2-2; perhaps TRBD2 as D (6 bases). The CDR3 totals 15 residues. Germline V gene sequence: CDR1 MNHEY, CDR2 SVGAGI. The V and J ends lost 4 bases and 4 bases respectively, with 13 bases between them. The CDR3 bases are TGTGCCAGCAGTTCCGCCCGGAGGGGCACCGGGGAGCTGTTTTTT. It yields the protein CASSSARRGTGELFF.

This clone showed up just a few times. This sequence joins TRBV23-1 and TRBJ1-2; D not resolved. TRBV23-1 falls under the ORF class, with uncertain function. The ends were cut back, 2 bases at V and 7 bases at J, with 11 bases in the middle. The CDR3 is made up of 13 amino acids. The CDR3 sequence is CASSQLYTCGYTF. CDR3 coding DNA: TGCGCCAGCAGTCAACTTTACACGTGTGGCTACACCTTC.

This chain connects TRBV11-2 to TRBJ2-3, with 8 bases fitting TRBD1. J gave up 3 bases and V 5 bases, and 4 bases lay outside the gene matches. This CDR3 comprises 14 residues. Germline values: CDR1 SGHAT, CDR2 FQNNGV. CDR3 sequence reads: CASSPRTGTDTQYF. DNA for the CDR3: TGTGCCAGCAGCCCCCGGACAGGGACAGATACGCAGTATTTT.

The V and J genes are TRBV12-3 or TRBV12-4 and TRBJ1-1; D not resolved. The V end was cut by 5 bases, the J end by 10 bases, with 17 bases between. The CDR3 covers 13 residues. CDR3: CASSTHGSPGAFF. CDR3 in DNA: TGTGCCAGCAGTACCCACGGGTCGCCGGGAGCTTTCTTT.

The V call is TRBV29-1, the J call TRBJ1-6; D is undetermined. V dropped 7 bases and J dropped 6 bases, with 16 bases sitting between them. The CDR3 contains 14 residues. CDR1 and CDR2 from the germline V gene are SQVTM and ANQGSEA. CDR3: CSARVGTSNSPLHF. CDR3 in DNA: TGCAGCGCCCGGGTGGGTACCAGTAATTCACCCCTCCACTTT.

The chain links TRBV29-1 to TRBJ2-2, with 7 bases identical to TRBD1. The CDR3 spans 13 residues. Germline values: CDR1 SQVTM, CDR2 ANQGSEA. Unmatched junction bases numbered 3, after V lost 6 bases and J lost 2 bases. Here the CDR3 reads CSVGTANTGELFF. CDR3 bases: TGCAGCGTCGGGACAGCTAACACCGGGGAGCTGTTTTTT.